What follows is one T cell receptor (beta chain) and its context. This sample was included in a study of cytomegalovirus exposure and HLA in healthy donors. The PCR contained 60 Vbeta and 13 Jbeta primers. Profiled with immunoSEQ multiplex PCR; TCRdb holds only in-frame clones, not every one. The sample includes about 160,000 clones, 70% to 80% of them seen just once. After removal of 4 bases from V and 0 bases from J, the junction contained 9 bases not matched to a gene. CDR1 is SGHNT, CDR2 YYREEE, per germline (reference sequence). The CDR3 length is 16 residues. The receptor's source is a man aged 55 to 69 in good health and CMV-seronegative. The specimen was PBMCs. The V call is TRBV5-4, the J call TRBJ1-1; 7 bases are shared with TRBD1. The CDR3 spells CASSPPGGPMNTEAFF. The CDR3 bases are TGTGCCAGCAGCCCCCCAGGGGGTCCTATGAACACTGAAGCTTTCTTT.